The present T cell receptor (beta chain) was sequenced within a study of cytomegalovirus exposure and HLA in healthy donors. PCR employed 60 Vbeta and 13 Jbeta primers. Some clones are missing from TCRdb's copy, which holds only in-frame ones; the method was immunoSEQ multiplex PCR. This table has tens of thousands of clones, around four fifths appearing once. Study-level findings and limits: It was likely that a cluster of highly shared sequence variants was a sequencing artifact. In a later analysis, a genetic analysis reported fewer productive-TCR N-insertions in an Asian-associated ancestry cluster than the cohort average. A previous analysis found most TCR beta V segments productive roughly 87% or roughly 30% of the time.

There are a few counts of this clone. Its antigen is still unknown. The sequenced material came from PBMCs. This TCR was sampled from a male donor in good health and CMV-seropositive.

CDR3 loop: CSARLEEKLFF. The CDR3 DNA reads as TGCAGTGCTAGACTGGAGGAAAAACTGTTTTTT. This chain connects TRBV20-1 to TRBJ1-4; D gene unclear. Germline V CDR1 and CDR2: DFQATT, SNEGSKA (reference sequence). The CDR3 has 11 residues. V lost 2 bases and J lost 8, with 6 bases in between.